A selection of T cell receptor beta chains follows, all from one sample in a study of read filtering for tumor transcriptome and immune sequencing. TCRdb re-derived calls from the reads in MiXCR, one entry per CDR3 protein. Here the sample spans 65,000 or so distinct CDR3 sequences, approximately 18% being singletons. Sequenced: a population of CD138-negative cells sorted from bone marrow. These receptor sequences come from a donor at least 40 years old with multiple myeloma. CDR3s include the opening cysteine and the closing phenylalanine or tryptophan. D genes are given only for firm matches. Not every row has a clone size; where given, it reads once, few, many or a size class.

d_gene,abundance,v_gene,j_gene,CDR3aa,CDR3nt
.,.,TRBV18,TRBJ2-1,CASSPDYNEQFF,TGTGCCAGCTCACCGGATTACAATGAGCAGTTCTTC
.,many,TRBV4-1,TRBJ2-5,CASSWTLGETQYF,TGCGCCAGCAGCTGGACATTGGGGGAGACCCAGTACTTC
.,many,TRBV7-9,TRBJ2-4,CASSSPGTAKNIQYF,TGTGCCAGCAGCTCCCCCGGGACGGCGAAAAACATTCAGTACTTC
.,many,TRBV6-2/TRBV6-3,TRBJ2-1,CASTDFPKDSEQFF,TGTGCCAGCACCGACTTCCCAAAAGACAGTGAGCAGTTCTTC
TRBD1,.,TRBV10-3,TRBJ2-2,CAIKGAGGAGTGELFF,TGTGCCATAAAGGGGGCAGGGGGCGCGGGCACCGGGGAGCTGTTTTTT
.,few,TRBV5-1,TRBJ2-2,CASSTPTGNTGELFF,TGCGCCAGCAGCACACCGACAGGGAACACCGGGGAGCTGTTTTTT
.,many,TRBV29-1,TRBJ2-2,CSAMPLQGAGELFF,TGCAGCGCTATGCCACTACAGGGAGCCGGGGAGCTGTTTTTT
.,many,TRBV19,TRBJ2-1,CASLGHSGYNEQFF,TGTGCCAGCCTTGGACACTCGGGATACAATGAGCAGTTCTTC
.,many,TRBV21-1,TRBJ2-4,CASSKVRARAKNIQYF,TGTGCCAGCAGCAAAGTGAGGGCGCGGGCCAAAAACATTCAGTACTTC
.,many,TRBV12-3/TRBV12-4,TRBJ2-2,CASSFSGPGELFF,TGTGCCAGCAGTTTCTCCGGACCCGGGGAGCTGTTTTTT
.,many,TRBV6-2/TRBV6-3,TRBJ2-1,CASSTGWGGWDEQFF,TGTGCCAGCAGCACAGGGTGGGGAGGCTGGGATGAGCAGTTCTTC
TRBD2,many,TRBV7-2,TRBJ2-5,CASSVRREGPQYF,TGTGCCAGCAGCGTGCGGCGGGAGGGCCCCCAGTACTTC
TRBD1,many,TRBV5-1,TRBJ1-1,CASSPSGTGPTEAFF,TGCGCCAGCAGCCCCTCCGGGACAGGGCCCACTGAAGCTTTCTTT
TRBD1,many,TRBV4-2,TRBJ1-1,CASSQVGQDTEAFF,TGTGCCAGCAGCCAAGTAGGACAGGACACTGAAGCTTTCTTT
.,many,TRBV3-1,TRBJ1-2,CASSRSARGLDGYTF,TGTGCCAGCAGCCGATCAGCCAGGGGACTGGATGGCTACACCTTC
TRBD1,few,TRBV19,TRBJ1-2,CASTGTGGIKGYTF,TGTGCCAGCACCGGGACAGGGGGAATTAAAGGCTACACCTTC
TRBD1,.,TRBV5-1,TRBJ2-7,CASSRQGQGSYEQYF,TGCGCCAGCAGCCGCCAGGGACAGGGCTCCTACGAGCAGTACTTC